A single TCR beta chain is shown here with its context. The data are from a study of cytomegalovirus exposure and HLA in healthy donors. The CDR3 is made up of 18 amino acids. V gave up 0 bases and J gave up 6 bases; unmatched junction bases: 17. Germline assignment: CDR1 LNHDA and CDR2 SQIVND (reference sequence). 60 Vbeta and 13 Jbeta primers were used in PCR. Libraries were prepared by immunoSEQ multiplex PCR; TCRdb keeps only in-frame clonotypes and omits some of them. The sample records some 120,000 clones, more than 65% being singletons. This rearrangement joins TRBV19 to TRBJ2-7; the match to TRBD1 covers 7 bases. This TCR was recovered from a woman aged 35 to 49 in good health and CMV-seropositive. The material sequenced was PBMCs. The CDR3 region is CASSIDRDSPFSGGEQYF. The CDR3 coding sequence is TGTGCCAGTAGTATAGATCGGGACAGCCCCTTTAGTGGGGGCGAGCAGTACTTC.